These 28 T cell receptor beta chains share one sample of origin, sequenced in a study of blood T cells in healthy people across ages. PCR was performed a second time for roughly 6 to 12 cycles using a sample-barcoded 5' primer and a J-beta primer mix. Each CDR3 protein gets one entry after TCRdb re-called the 5' RACE reads with MiXCR. The table has over 1,500,000 distinct CDR3 sequences, 35% to 50% seen once. Sequenced material: blood. These TCRs come from a human donor in good health.

This clonotype has a handful of counts. The CDR3, as DNA: TGTGCCAGCAGTTACTCTGGGGGGAGGAATCAGCCCCAGCATTTT. Translating it yields CASSYSGGRNQPQHF. This chain uses TRBV6-6 with TRBJ1-5, with D tentatively TRBD1 (5 bases). CDR3 length: 15 amino acids. Germline loops: CDR1 MNHNY, CDR2 SVGAGI (reference sequence). V was pared by 0 bases and J by 4 bases, with 10 bases between.

V gene TRBV7-9 combines with J gene TRBJ1-2, with D possibly TRBD1 on 5 matching bases. The CDR3 consists of 13 residues. The V and J ends lost 6 bases and 2 bases respectively, with 10 bases between them. Germline CDR1 reads SEHNR; CDR2 reads FQNEAQ (reference sequence). Here the CDR3 DNA reads TGTGCCAGCAGGCTTGGGGGGAACTATGGCTACACCTTC. It is translated as CASRLGGNYGYTF.

The gene calls are TRBV6-2 or TRBV6-3 and TRBJ1-1; D remains unclear. V dropped 3 bases and J dropped 5 bases, with 7 bases sitting between them. The CDR3 runs 12 residues. CDR1 is MNHEY, CDR2 SVGEGT, per germline. The CDR3: CASSYDWTEAFF. The CDR3 bases are TGTGCCAGCAGTTATGATTGGACTGAAGCTTTCTTT.

This clonotype was seen only a few times. The chain couples TRBV20-1 to TRBJ2-6; D uncertain. The germline V gene encodes CDR1 DFQATT and CDR2 SNEGSKA (reference sequence). This CDR3 contains 13 residues. V was trimmed by 6 bases and J by 1 base, leaving 7 bases between them. The DNA of the CDR3 is TGCAGTGCCTCACAATCTGGGGCCAACGTCCTGACTTTC. It is translated as CSASQSGANVLTF.

The genes are TRBV29-1 and TRBJ1-5; D may be TRBD1 (5 bases). Germline loops: CDR1 SQVTM, CDR2 ANQGSEA. Trimming left V 4 bases short and J 3 bases short, with 16 bases between. The CDR3 spans 15 residues. CDR3 region: CSVASGVGVNQPQHF. The CDR3 nucleotides are TGCAGCGTTGCTTCGGGGGTCGGGGTCAATCAGCCCCAGCATTTT.

This clonotype was detected many times. The V call is TRBV6-2 or TRBV6-3, the J call TRBJ2-5, with D unresolved. CDR3 length: 16 residues. Germline V gene data show CDR1 as MNHEY and CDR2 as SVGEGT. Trimming removed 0 bases at V and 3 bases at J, with 14 bases between. CDR3 in amino acids: CASSYSRLNREETQYF. The CDR3 nucleotides read TGTGCCAGCAGTTACTCTAGACTTAATCGTGAAGAGACCCAGTACTTC.

This clonotype was seen a handful of times. The chain joins TRBV7-6 to TRBJ1-5; no clear D. The CDR3 extends over 15 amino acids. V was shortened by 3 bases and J by 4 bases, with 13 bases between the two germline ends. Germline CDR1 is SGHVS and CDR2 is FNYEAQ. CDR3 coding DNA: TGTGCCAGCAGCTTGGCCAGGTCACCTAATCAGCCCCAGCATTTT. This encodes CASSLARSPNQPQHF.

With regard to this clonotype: One junction end does not reproduce the germline sequence, and a read error may be involved. The chain recombines TRBV4-2 with TRBJ1-4; 8 nucleotides match TRBD1. The CDR3 length is 15 residues. The germline V gene has CDR1 LGHNA and CDR2 YNFKEQ. This CDR3 reads CTSSQGDRGLVKLFF. The CDR3 nucleotides read TGTACCAGCAGCCAAGGCGACAGGGGTTTAGTAAAACTGTTTTTT.

This clonotype was observed a few times. Here the CDR3 reads CASSGGTGQGDGGANVLTF. CDR3 nucleotide sequence: TGTGCCAGCAGCGGTGGGACGGGACAGGGTGACGGTGGGGCCAACGTCCTGACTTTC. V gene TRBV9 combines with J gene TRBJ2-6; TRBD1 agrees at 9 bases. The CDR3 covers 19 residues. The ends lost 3 bases at V and 3 bases at J; junction bases unmatched: 13. Germline CDR1 reads SGDLS; CDR2 reads YYNGEE.

The chain uses TRBV5-1 and TRBJ2-1; 8 positions agree with TRBD2. V trimming: 3 bases; J trimming: 5 bases; junction bases outside the gene matches: 10. This CDR3 is 16 amino acids long. Germline V gene data show CDR1 as SGHRS and CDR2 as YFSETQ. This chain's CDR3 is CASSSQPGLAHNEQFF. In DNA form, the CDR3 reads TGCGCCAGCAGCTCTCAACCCGGACTAGCCCACAATGAGCAGTTCTTC.

The V and J genes are TRBV6-1 and TRBJ1-2; D possibly corresponds to TRBD1 (5 bases). Germline CDR1 reads MNHNS; CDR2 reads SASEGT. Between the trimmed V and J ends, which lost 1 base and 8 bases, there was a span of 8 bases. The CDR3 contains 12 residues. CDR3 sequence (DNA): TGTGCCAGCAGTGAAGACAGGAGCGGCTACACCTTC. Residues: CASSEDRSGYTF.

This rearrangement joins TRBV6-1 to TRBJ2-5, with D tentatively TRBD2 (6 bases). The J call may be in error: the DNA end matches TRBJ2-1 better. In germline, CDR1 is MNHNS, CDR2 SASEGT. The CDR3 consists of 12 residues. For the CDR3, the DNA is TGTGCCAGCAGTGAGTGGGGGGAGACCCAGTTCTTC. Translated, it gives CASSEWGETQFF.

In regard to this clonotype: Mismatch with germline at one junction end may stem from a read error. The V call is TRBV4-3, the J call TRBJ2-1; 9 positions agree with TRBD1. Germline V gives CDR1 LGHNA, CDR2 YSLEER. CDR3 size: 14 residues. CDR3 sequence reads: CAGSSGTGFNEQFF. The CDR3 DNA follows: TGCGCCGGCAGCTCCGGGACAGGGTTCAATGAGCAGTTCTTC.

This clonotype was seen a handful of times. The chain links TRBV27 to TRBJ1-6; TRBD1 matches 8 bases. This CDR3 has 19 amino acids. Germline V lookup: CDR1 MNHEY, CDR2 SMNVEV (reference sequence). The junction had 9 bases not matched to a gene; V was cut back by 2 bases and J by 0 bases. CDR3 nucleotides: TGTGCCAGCAGTTTAATGGCAGGGGGCTTCAGCTCCTATAATTCACCCCTCCACTTT. It is translated as CASSLMAGGFSSYNSPLHF.

This clonotype was counted only a few times. This sequence joins TRBV12-3 or TRBV12-4 and TRBJ2-1; D might be TRBD2 (6 bases). This CDR3 has 14 amino acids. V lost 7 bases and J lost 5, with 15 bases in between. The CDR3 is CASTRDGGHNEQFF. The CDR3 coding sequence is TGTGCCAGCACCCGGGACGGGGGACACAATGAGCAGTTCTTC.

In this sample, this clonotype turned up a few times. The V call is TRBV15, the J call TRBJ2-1; D is perhaps TRBD2 (5 bases). Germline values: CDR1 LNHNV, CDR2 YYDKDF (reference sequence). The CDR3 is 16 residues long. The germline V and J ends were trimmed by 5 bases and 0 bases, with 14 bases remaining between them. CDR3 loop: CATSRPSGSSYNEQFF. The CDR3 nucleotides read TGTGCCACCAGCCGACCTAGTGGGAGCTCCTACAATGAGCAGTTCTTC. The entire variable domain, with the rest obtained from reference TRBV15 and TRBJ2-1, is as follows: DAMVIQNPRYQVTQFGKPVTLSCSQTLNHNVMYWYQQKSSQAPKLLFHYYDKDFNNEADTPDNFQSRRPNTSFCFLDIRSPGLGDTAMYLCATSRPSGSSYNEQFFGPGTRLTVL.

A single count supports this clonotype. The chain links TRBV7-2 to TRBJ2-5; 9 bases map to TRBD1. Germline V gives CDR1 SGHTA, CDR2 FQGNSA. V lost 5 bases and J lost 11; bases outside the gene matches: 9. The CDR3 loop spans 13 amino acids. The CDR3 DNA sequence: TGTGCCAGCAGCGAGGACAGGGGAGGCGAACAGTACTTC. Translating gives CASSEDRGGEQYF.

This clonotype was detected a few times. This chain connects TRBV18 to TRBJ2-6; 10 bases match TRBD1. Germline V CDR1 and CDR2: KGHSH, LQKENI. With V trimmed by 2 bases and J by 8 bases, 9 bases remained unmatched. The CDR3 has 17 amino acids. The CDR3 protein is CASSPLPGTGVTNVLTF. Written as DNA, the CDR3 is TGTGCCAGCTCACCATTGCCGGGGACAGGGGTGACCAACGTCCTGACTTTC.

This chain links TRBV11-1 with TRBJ2-5; no reliable D call. The V gene's germline CDR1 is SGHAT and CDR2 FQDESV (reference sequence). The germline V and J ends were trimmed by 11 bases and 0 bases, with 13 bases remaining between them. CDR3 length: 13 amino acids. The CDR3 DNA sequence: TGTGCCTCTAAGGCAGCGTACCAAGAGACCCAGTACTTC. Translated, it gives CASKAAYQETQYF.

This sequence joins TRBV15 and TRBJ2-3; D not certain. There are 14 residues in the CDR3. The V gene's germline CDR1 is LNHNV and CDR2 YYDKDF (reference sequence). The V end lost 1 base, the J end lost 4 bases, and 9 bases lay between the germline ends. The CDR3 here is CATSRAPSSDTQYF. DNA for the CDR3: TGTGCCACCAGCAGAGCTCCTTCATCAGATACGCAGTATTTT.

The chain links TRBV15 to TRBJ1-2, with D uncertain. Trimming pared 0 bases from V and 5 bases from J, leaving 7 bases between. CDR1 LNHNV and CDR2 YYDKDF come from the germline V gene (reference sequence). This CDR3 comprises 13 residues. CDR3 DNA: TGTGCCACCAGCAGAGAAGTGAGGTATGGCTACACCTTC. Translation: CATSREVRYGYTF.

The J gene is TRBJ2-5, the V gene TRBV3-1, with TRBD2 as a possible D gene (5 bases). V dropped 0 bases and J dropped 7 bases, with 15 bases sitting between them. The CDR3 totals 15 residues. Germline CDR1 is LGHDT and CDR2 is YNNKEL (reference sequence). Here the CDR3 reads CASSQDYGSRGTQYF. The CDR3 DNA reads as TGTGCCAGCAGCCAAGATTATGGGTCTCGGGGGACCCAGTACTTC.

The chain employs TRBV6-1 and TRBJ1-6; 8 nucleotides match TRBD1. V dropped 6 bases and J dropped 11; count of bases not matched to a gene: 9. The germline V gene has CDR1 MNHNS and CDR2 SASEGT. The CDR3 totals 14 residues. The CDR3 nucleotides read TGTGCCAGCAGCCAGACAGGGGAAAATCCACCCCTCCACTTT. Translating it yields CASSQTGENPPLHF.

Only a few counts were recorded for this clonotype. This chain links TRBV10-3 with TRBJ1-2; possible D gene TRBD1, 5 bases. Trimming cost V 3 bases and J 3 bases, with 14 bases left between them. The CDR3 extends over 15 amino acids. Germline CDR1 and CDR2: ENHRY and SYGVKD. In nucleotides, the CDR3 is TGTGCCATCAGTGACCCCGGGGGAGGACACTATGGCTACACCTTC. Translated, it gives CAISDPGGGHYGYTF.

This clonotype was recorded once. This chain joins TRBV29-1 and TRBJ2-1, with a tentative D call TRBD2 (5 bases). Germline CDR1 reads SQVTM; CDR2 reads ANQGSEA. This CDR3 has 13 residues. V was clipped by 5 bases and J by 9 bases, with 17 bases between them. The CDR3 sequence is CSVTDGEGFEQFF. The DNA for the CDR3 is TGCAGCGTTACGGACGGGGAAGGATTTGAGCAGTTCTTC.

The J gene is TRBJ2-5, the V gene TRBV6-5, with TRBD1 identical over 9 bases. The J segment lost 9 bases and the V segment lost 5 bases, leaving 1 base of the junction unmatched. CDR1 and CDR2 from the germline V gene are MNHEY and SVGAGI. The CDR3 totals 11 residues. As DNA, the CDR3 is TGTGCCAGCAGTAGGGACAGGGCCCAGTACTTC. This sequence encodes CASSRDRAQYF.

The rearrangement uses TRBV15 and TRBJ1-6, with no clear D. Per the germline V gene, CDR1 is LNHNV and CDR2 is YYDKDF (reference sequence). The CDR3 covers 17 residues. Trimming removed 0 bases at V and 10 bases at J, with 19 bases between. The CDR3 DNA sequence: TGTGCCACCAGCAGAGATCTGGGATCTTTGGCAAACTCACCCCTCCACTTT. This codes for CATSRDLGSLANSPLHF.

The chain employs TRBV10-3 and TRBJ2-5; D unresolved. Trimming took 4 bases from V and 0 from J, leaving 9 bases between them. Germline V CDR1 and CDR2: ENHRY, SYGVKD. This CDR3 has 14 residues. The CDR3 region is CAISAVVNQETQYF. CDR3 coding DNA: TGTGCCATCAGTGCGGTGGTAAACCAAGAGACCCAGTACTTC.